The subject of this entry is one TCR beta chain. This clonotype occurred a few times. The clone's antigen remains unknown. Within one base of it there is no much larger clone, and no base qualities were kept. Synthesis of TCR cDNA relied on 5'RACE template switching, a step that introduced a universal primer site along with unique molecular identifiers. Priming for cDNA synthesis came from both the TCR alpha and TCR beta constant segments. Library amplification used two PCR steps, and the second PCR step added sample barcodes and sequencing adapters. Sequencing of libraries was performed on Illumina HiSeq 2500 (2x100 bp) or NovaSeq (2x150 bp). For the original study's pipeline: MIGEC handled demultiplexing of reads and collapsing into UMI consensus sequences, while MiXCR performed V(D)J alignment. Clonotypes responding to the vaccine were identified with edgeR on replicate PBMC samples, with the criteria of FDR below 0.01 and a log2 fold change above 5 up to day 15. Each bulk clonotype received a CD4 or CD8 identity based on whether the sequenced CD4 or CD8 repertoire contained that clonotype at higher abundance. TCRdb redid the processing of the public reads, applying fastp at Q25 and MiXCR, and retained in-frame beta chains. All rows with the same CDR3 protein become a single entry with the most common DNA and genes. The V and J calls and clone size are TCRdb's, not the authors'. The table for this sample lists fewer than 450,000 distinct CDR3 sequences; around 8.1% of them were counted only once. The ten largest clones take up about 16% of the sample.

Interpreted using the paper, the treatment or condition label stands for: live attenuated yellow fever vaccine strain. At every blood-draw timepoint, two biological replicates of bulk PBMCs were collected. PBMCs were isolated from peripheral blood using a standard Ficoll-Paque protocol. TriZol was used to extract RNA from bulk PBMCs, CD4 and CD8 fractions, and dextramer-positive and dextramer-negative fractions. These data belong to a study of T cells after yellow fever vaccination (dated by TCRdb to the late 2010s). About the full investigation: Libraries from fractions with low cell numbers were prepared with the SMART-Seq v4 Ultra Low Input RNA kit. To follow T-cell clones before and after both primary and booster YFV17D yellow fever vaccination, bulk TCR alpha and beta repertoires underwent longitudinal sequencing. The cohort comprised two healthy male donors, one aged 18 to 30 and one aged 30 to 40 years. Blood samples were taken at several timepoints before and after primary and secondary immunization, and bulk PBMC replicates and cell subsets were isolated.

Trimming takes 3 bases from V and 0 bases from J, and the germline ends sit 6 bases apart. CDR3 length: 14 amino acids, cysteine to phenylalanine. Only the CDR3 part of the read is kept: 42 bases, read in frame from the first base. Overall study results and their limits: Most clones expanded after primary vaccination were re-detected after the booster (around 96% of CD4 and approximately 88% of CD8), suggesting broad memory maintenance. The study included only a couple of donors, which limits how far the findings can be generalized. A small fraction of clonotypes appeared in both the CD4 and CD8 compartments, likely as a result of convergent recombination. The secondary T-cell response was weaker than the primary response but faster, peaking on day 5 instead of day 15. Because abundant contaminating clonotypes from the bulk population could be contained in FACS-sorted repertoires, computational filtering was required.

This clonotype was obtained from a man aged 18 to 30 who received the YFV17D yellow fever vaccine. This specimen was PBMCs, taken approximately 47 days after the first yellow fever vaccination. The receptor chain draws on TRBV12-3 or TRBV12-4 and TRBJ2-1, with the D gene not clear enough to name. The CDR3 region: CASSFDISYNEQFF. The bases read TGTGCCAGCAGTTTCGACATCTCCTACAATGAGCAGTTCTTC.